These 11 T cell receptor beta chains were all obtained from the same sample, sequenced in a study of blood T cell repertoires in COVID-19 (dated by TCRdb to 2018 to 2021). The library was obtained by the immunoSEQ multiplex PCR assay. The clones in this table, taken by TCRdb from immuneACCESS, are in-frame only. Not every clone is retained; where verified, under half of the shortfall comes from an unresolved V gene, and the cause of the rest is unknown. The table for this sample lists 160,000 or so clones; about four fifths of them were counted only once. The ten largest account for more than 11% of the sample. Sequenced material: peripheral blood. These receptors were taken from an elderly woman with acute or convalescent COVID-19.

This clone was detected ten times or more. The chain links TRBV29-1 to TRBJ2-2; TRBD1 matches 10 bases. V dropped 7 bases and J dropped 3; count of bases not matched to a gene: 8. Germline CDR1 SQVTM, CDR2 ANQGSEA. The length of the CDR3 is 15 residues. The CDR3 spells CSAAGTGDDTGELFF. The CDR3 nucleotides are TGCAGCGCAGCCGGGACAGGGGATGACACCGGGGAGCTGTTTTTT.

The chain links TRBV3-1 (or the pseudogene TRBV3-2) to TRBJ1-5; a weak D match, TRBD1 (5 bases). Germline values: CDR1 LGHDT, CDR2 YNNKEL (reference sequence). Trimming cost V 1 base and J 4 bases, with 17 bases left between them. The CDR3 is 17 residues long. In nucleotides, the CDR3 is TGTGCCAGCAGCCAAGGGGAGGGTAAGGGACTGAATCAGCCCCAGCATTTT. Translation: CASSQGEGKGLNQPQHF.

The gene calls are TRBV24-1 and TRBJ2-7; a weak D match, TRBD1 (8 bases). The CDR3 covers 16 residues. From germline, CDR1 is KGHDR and CDR2 SFDVKD. The germline V and J ends were trimmed by 3 bases and 5 bases, with 19 bases remaining between them. The CDR3: CATSDGGRGQADEQYF. CDR3 DNA sequence: TGTGCCACCAGTGATGGAGGGAGGGGACAGGCCGACGAGCAGTACTTC.

V is TRBV5-1 and J is TRBJ1-6; D might be TRBD1 (6 bases). V lost 0 bases and J lost 2, with 6 bases in between. This CDR3 has 15 amino acids. From germline, CDR1 is SGHRS and CDR2 YFSETQ. CDR3 nucleotide sequence: TGCGCCAGCAGCTTGGGGGACACCTATAATTCACCCCTCCACTTT. It yields the protein CASSLGDTYNSPLHF. The full variable domain, its missing parts supplied by reference TRBV5-1 and TRBJ1-6, is KAGVTQTPRYLIKTRGQQVTLSCSPISGHRSVSWYQQTPGQGLQFLFEYFSETQRNKGNFPGRFSGRQFSNSRSEMNVSTLELGDSALYLCASSLGDTYNSPLHFGNGTRLTVT.

V is TRBV28 and J is TRBJ2-4, with D unclear. Germline CDR1 MDHEN, CDR2 SYDVKM. This CDR3 spans 15 amino acids. Trimming removed 5 bases at V and 1 base at J, with 12 bases between. The chain's CDR3 is CASSGTFRAKNIQYF. CDR3 bases: TGTGCCAGCAGTGGCACGTTCAGGGCCAAAAACATTCAGTACTTC.

In this sample, this clone turned up a few times. V gene TRBV11-2 combines with J gene TRBJ1-3; D is unclear. Germline assignment: CDR1 SGHAT and CDR2 FQNNGV. This CDR3 is 14 amino acids long. V was clipped by 2 bases and J by 4 bases, with 9 bases between them. The CDR3 coding sequence is TGTGCCAGCAGCTTATCAGGTCCCGGAAACACCATATATTTT. Protein product: CASSLSGPGNTIYF.

This chain links TRBV2 with TRBJ2-2; 7 nucleotides match TRBD1. The CDR3 is made up of 15 amino acids. With V trimmed by 6 bases and J by 0 bases, 4 bases remained unmatched. Germline lookup yields CDR1 SNHLY and CDR2 FYNNEI. The CDR3 region has the DNA TGTGCCAGCAGACGAACAGGGGCGAACACCGGGGAGCTGTTTTTT. Residues: CASRRTGANTGELFF.

The rearrangement uses TRBV7-2 and TRBJ2-1; tentatively, D is TRBD2 (5 bases). Germline V gives CDR1 SGHTA, CDR2 FQGNSA. The CDR3 has 14 residues. Trimming shortened V by 0 bases and J by 8 bases, and 11 bases separated the two germline ends. Here the CDR3 DNA reads TGTGCCAGCAGCTTAGCCTACGGGCGGGATGAGCAGTTCTTC. This gives the protein CASSLAYGRDEQFF.

The chain carries TRBV27 and TRBJ2-7; 9 nucleotides agree with TRBD2. The CDR3 extends over 16 amino acids. From germline, CDR1 is MNHEY and CDR2 SMNVEV (reference sequence). J lost 2 bases, V lost 5 bases, and 10 bases had no gene match. CDR3 loop: CASSPIRGRGTYEQYF. DNA for the CDR3: TGTGCCAGCAGTCCTATCCGCGGGAGGGGGACCTACGAGCAGTACTTC.

The chain combines TRBV18 with TRBJ2-7; TRBD1 aligns across 12 bases. From germline, CDR1 is KGHSH and CDR2 LQKENI. V shed 6 bases and J 6 bases; nucleotides not matched to a gene: 18. This CDR3 region has 18 residues. The CDR3 DNA sequence: TGTGCCAGCTCCTTCGGGGGACAGGGGGCGCGGACTGAGGCCGAGCAGTACTTC. Translation: CASSFGGQGARTEAEQYF.

The chain joins TRBV28 to TRBJ2-5; D is possibly TRBD2 (6 bases). Trimming cost V 4 bases and J 3 bases, with 18 bases left between them. Per germline, CDR1 MDHEN and CDR2 SYDVKM. The CDR3 spans 16 residues. Here the CDR3 reads CASSSPRGWPKETQYF. The DNA for the CDR3 is TGTGCCAGCAGTTCCCCTCGGGGGTGGCCAAAAGAGACCCAGTACTTC.